The 24 T cell receptor beta chains listed next were all sequenced from one sample in a study of Graves' ophthalmopathy and Graves' hyperthyroidism. Amplifying from RNA transcripts, the study obtained TCR beta CDR3 regions. RT-PCR in the first round used HTBI primers; a second-round multiplex PCR followed. MiXCR, run by TCRdb on the multiplex PCR reads, gives a single entry per CDR3 protein. The sample consists of 200,000 to 300,000 distinct CDR3 sequences, around 50% of them appearing once. Material for sequencing was peripheral blood. These receptors were collected from an adult man with Graves' ophthalmopathy.

Ten or more counts support this clonotype. Here the CDR3 DNA reads TGTGCCACCAGCAGATCGACTGAGCCTGAGACCCAGTACTTC. The encoded protein is CATSRSTEPETQYF. The gene calls are TRBV15 and TRBJ2-5, with unresolved D. Trimming stripped 2 bases from V and 5 bases from J, with 12 bases between. Germline V gene sequence: CDR1 LNHNV, CDR2 YYDKDF (reference sequence). The CDR3 has 14 amino acids.

In this sample, this clonotype turned up a few times. The rearrangement links TRBV2 to TRBJ1-1; no reliable D call. The CDR3 totals 12 residues. The germline V and J ends were trimmed by 8 bases and 3 bases, with 10 bases remaining between them. Germline CDR1 and CDR2: SNHLY and FYNNEI. The CDR3 is CASRNLHTEAFF. The CDR3 DNA follows: TGTGCCAGCCGTAATTTACACACTGAAGCTTTCTTT.

The rearrangement links TRBV29-1 to TRBJ2-7, with 9 nucleotides matching TRBD1. The CDR3 is made up of 14 amino acids. After removal of 0 bases from V and 6 bases from J, the junction contained 6 bases not matched to a gene. The germline CDR1 and CDR2 sequences are SQVTM and ANQGSEA. Here the CDR3 reads CSVEDLYRGREQYF. CDR3 DNA sequence: TGCAGCGTTGAAGATCTTTACAGGGGGCGCGAGCAGTACTTC.

In this sample, this clonotype turned up a few times. The chain recombines TRBV7-2 with TRBJ2-7; 9 bases are a match to TRBD1. Germline assignment: CDR1 SGHTA and CDR2 FQGNSA. The V and J ends lost 0 bases and 2 bases, in that order; junction bases with no gene match: 5. This CDR3 is 16 amino acids long. In DNA, the CDR3 is TGTGCCAGCAGCTTAGCTCGCGGACAGGGGACCTACGAGCAGTACTTC. Encoded protein: CASSLARGQGTYEQYF.

The gene calls are TRBV6-5 and TRBJ1-5; 8 bases are a match to TRBD1. The V and J ends lost 8 bases and 6 bases, in that order; junction bases with no gene match: 18. The CDR3 spans 17 residues. CDR1 is MNHEY, CDR2 SVGAGI, per germline. The CDR3 loop reads CASDSSKQGVEGQPQHF. In DNA form, the CDR3 reads TGTGCCAGCGACTCTTCCAAACAGGGGGTTGAGGGTCAGCCCCAGCATTTT.

Worth noting for this clonotype: An end of the junction differs from the germline gene, which may be a read error. The CDR3 loop reads CASRPPSKDTEAF. CDR3 nucleotides: TGCGCCAGCAGGCCGCCATCAAAGGACACTGAAGCTTTC. The rearrangement links TRBV5-1 to TRBJ2-6; TRBD1 is a possible D gene (5 bases). This CDR3 spans 13 amino acids. Germline-derived CDR1 and CDR2 are SGHRS and YFSETQ.

The chain joins TRBV4-1 to TRBJ2-7; D unresolved. Germline V gene sequence: CDR1 MGHRA, CDR2 YSYEKL. The CDR3 loop spans 14 amino acids. Trimming took off 4 bases at V and 3 bases at J, with 13 bases between the two ends. CDR3 amino acids: CASSPELGYYEQYF. DNA of the CDR3: TGCGCCAGCAGCCCTGAGTTAGGGTACTACGAGCAGTACTTC.

The rearrangement links TRBV20-1 to TRBJ1-3; D not resolved. CDR1 and CDR2 from the germline V gene are DFQATT and SNEGSKA (reference sequence). V lost 0 bases to trimming and J lost 0 bases, with 9 bases between them. The CDR3 loop spans 15 amino acids. The CDR3 sequence is CSAREDGSSGNTIYF. DNA for the CDR3: TGCAGTGCTAGAGAGGACGGAAGCTCTGGAAACACCATATATTTT.

This clonotype was observed a handful of times. This chain links TRBV9 with TRBJ2-2, with unresolved D. V lost 7 bases, J lost 2 bases, and 6 bases lay in between. The CDR3 contains 12 residues. From germline, CDR1 is SGDLS and CDR2 YYNGEE. CDR3 nucleotides: TGTGCCAGCGGGCCCAACACCGGGGAGCTGTTTTTT. Amino acids: CASGPNTGELFF. The variable domain in full, completed from reference TRBV9 and TRBJ2-2, reads DSGVTQTPKHLITATGQRVTLRCSPRSGDLSVYWYQQSLDQGLQFLIQYYNGEERAKGNILERFSAQQFPDLHSELNLSSLELGDSALYFCASGPNTGELFFGEGSRLTVL.

On this clonotype itself: This may stem from a read error, because a much larger clone lies one nucleotide away. The V gene is TRBV29-1, the J gene TRBJ1-1; the D gene is possibly TRBD1 (5 bases). The CDR3 is 14 residues long. CDR1 is SQVTM, CDR2 ANQGSEA, per germline. V was cut by 6 bases and J by 0 bases, with 14 bases left in between. This CDR3 is CSVGGGRLNTEAFF. As DNA, the CDR3 is TGCAGCGTGGGGGGGGGACGCTTGAACACTGAAGCTTTCTTT.

The V gene is TRBV5-5, the J gene TRBJ2-7, with 8 bases fitting TRBD1. Germline trimming cut 9 bases from V and 4 bases from J; bases unmatched to any gene: 12. The CDR3 length is 14 residues. The germline gives CDR1 SGHKS, CDR2 YYEKEE (reference sequence). For the CDR3, the DNA is TGTGCCACATGTCCCGGGACAGGACCGTACGAGCAGTACTTC. Its translation: CATCPGTGPYEQYF.

This clonotype was observed a single time. The chain couples TRBV5-1 to TRBJ2-5, with TRBD2 as a possible D gene (6 bases). There are 14 residues in the CDR3. Germline CDR1 and CDR2: SGHRS and YFSETQ. The V end lost 4 bases, the J end lost 4 bases, and 14 bases lay between the germline ends. CDR3 nucleotide sequence: TGCGCCAGCAGCGTGGGGCTTAGCGGAGAGACCCAGTACTTC. Its translation: CASSVGLSGETQYF.

This rearrangement joins TRBV25-1 to TRBJ2-1; the match to TRBD1 covers 8 bases. The CDR3 extends over 14 amino acids. The V and J ends lost 2 bases and 8 bases, in that order; junction bases with no gene match: 5. Germline V lookup: CDR1 MGHDK, CDR2 SYGVNS. For the CDR3, the DNA is TGTGCCAGCAGTGAACAGGGGGCCTTCGATGAGCAGTTCTTC. Its protein is CASSEQGAFDEQFF.

V is TRBV7-2 and J is TRBJ2-7; TRBD1 aligns across 11 bases. Trimming took 5 bases from V and 4 from J; bases not matched to a gene: 4. The CDR3 is made up of 14 amino acids. Per the germline V gene, CDR1 is SGHTA and CDR2 is FQGNSA. CDR3 amino acids: CASSPDRGQYEQYF. CDR3 coding DNA: TGTGCCAGCAGCCCGGACAGGGGGCAATACGAGCAGTACTTC.

The CDR3 sequence: CASSTGGPHQETQYF. The CDR3, as DNA: TGTGCCAGCAGCACAGGGGGGCCCCACCAAGAGACCCAGTACTTC. The chain recombines TRBV5-8 with TRBJ2-5; 8 bases fit TRBD1. The germline V gene encodes CDR1 SGHTS and CDR2 YDEGEE. Unmatched junction bases numbered 5, after V lost 4 bases and J lost 0 bases. The CDR3 spans 15 residues.

The chain carries TRBV6-5 and TRBJ1-3; no clear D. The CDR3 runs to 13 residues. The V end was cut by 5 bases, the J end by 4 bases, with 9 bases between. Germline values: CDR1 MNHEY, CDR2 SVGAGI. CDR3 in DNA: TGTGCCAGCAGTCTTTACGTCGGAAACACCATATATTTT. This translates into CASSLYVGNTIYF.

Points on this clonotype: A much larger clonotype is one base distant, so this may be a read error. The CDR3: CGMDRENGETQYF. The CDR3 DNA sequence: TGCGGCATGGACAGGGAGAATGGAGAGACCCAGTACTTC. The rearrangement joins TRBV29-1 to TRBJ2-5; 8 nucleotides agree with TRBD1. Germline CDR1 reads SQVTM; CDR2 reads ANQGSEA. The CDR3 covers 13 residues.

The rearrangement uses TRBV7-2 and TRBJ2-7; D ambiguous. V lost 3 bases, J lost 2 bases, and 8 bases lay in between. The CDR3 sequence is 13 residues long. In germline, CDR1 is SGHTA, CDR2 FQGNSA. CDR3 bases: TGTGCCAGCAGCTTTATAGTCCCCTACGAGCAGTACTTC. It specifies CASSFIVPYEQYF. The complete variable domain, with remaining parts taken from reference TRBV7-2 and TRBJ2-7, reads GAGVSQSPSNKVTEKGKDVELRCDPISGHTALYWYRQSLGQGLEFLIYFQGNSAPDKSGLPSDRFSAERTGGSVSTLTIQRTQQEDSAVYLCASSFIVPYEQYFGPGTRLTVT.

The chain employs TRBV7-9 and TRBJ2-3; D not resolved. The CDR3 has 15 amino acids. CDR1 SEHNR and CDR2 FQNEAQ come from the germline V gene (reference sequence). V was clipped by 3 bases and J by 0 bases, with 10 bases between them. In DNA form, the CDR3 reads TGTGCCAGCAGCTTGGAACTTTCTAGCACAGATACGCAGTATTTT. Amino acids: CASSLELSSTDTQYF.

The chain uses TRBV29-1 and TRBJ1-4, with D maybe TRBD1 (5 bases). Germline-derived CDR1 and CDR2 are SQVTM and ANQGSEA. Trimming cost V 4 bases and J 8 bases, with 14 bases left between them. The CDR3 contains 13 residues. The CDR3 reads CSVGLAGWEKLFF. The CDR3 DNA sequence: TGCAGCGTTGGTCTTGCAGGGTGGGAAAAACTGTTTTTT.

A few counts support this clonotype. Compared with germline, one end of the junction differs, possibly owing to a read error. The CDR3 loop reads CASSELMTLYGYTF. The DNA for the CDR3 is TGTGCCAGCAGTGAGCTGATGACTCTCTATGGCTACACCTTC. V gene TRBV10-3 combines with J gene TRBJ1-2, with D unclear. Germline CDR1 reads ENHRY; CDR2 reads SYGVKD. This CDR3 is built from 14 residues.

The V gene is TRBV10-3, the J gene TRBJ1-1; tentative D call: TRBD1 (5 bases). Per germline, CDR1 ENHRY and CDR2 SYGVKD. The CDR3 consists of 13 residues. Trimming removed 7 bases from V and 2 bases from J, with 11 bases in between. The CDR3, as DNA: TGTGCCATCACCGACAGTGTAAACACTGAAGCTTTCTTT. This translates into CAITDSVNTEAFF.

This clonotype has at least ten counts. This rearrangement joins TRBV2 to TRBJ1-1; D gene uncertain. CDR3 size: 11 residues. Germline V gene sequence: CDR1 SNHLY, CDR2 FYNNEI. V lost 8 bases, J lost 0 bases, and 4 bases lay in between. CDR3 residues: CASLMNTEAFF. CDR3 bases: TGTGCCAGCCTGATGAACACTGAAGCTTTCTTT.

This clonotype appeared a few times. The J gene is TRBJ1-1, the V gene TRBV24-1; no clear D. Germline-derived CDR1 and CDR2 are KGHDR and SFDVKD. Trimming removed 7 bases at V and 4 bases at J, with 24 bases between. This CDR3 contains 17 residues. The CDR3 is CATSPGSWQSAPTEAFF. Here the CDR3 DNA reads TGTGCCACCAGCCCGGGGAGTTGGCAATCCGCCCCCACTGAAGCTTTCTTT.